This TCR beta chain comes out of a study of T cells in Graves' hyperthyroidism and ophthalmopathy. This clonotype was picked up many times. Antigen specificity is unknown. TCR beta CDR3 regions were amplified from RNA. The HTBI primer set served for first-round RT-PCR of the TCR CDR3. TCRdb re-analysed the multiplex PCR reads in MiXCR, keeping a single row per CDR3 protein. The data contain 350,000 to 400,000 distinct CDR3 sequences, 19% of them singletons. CDR1 and CDR2 from the germline V gene are LNHDA and SQIVND (reference sequence). V gave up 3 bases and J gave up 4 bases, with 13 bases separating them. The CDR3 sequence is 14 residues long. The hyperthyroidism patients had all been newly diagnosed, and their disease duration was under 2 months. Their ages ranged from 18 to 65 years. Study-level results: Most clonotypes expanded in the thyroid (above 0.001) were also present in blood. Before onset, ophthalmopathy was predicted by the model a median roughly 6.8 months earlier.

The receptor's source is a woman between 18 and 29 years old with Graves' hyperthyroidism. Source material: blood. The chain uses TRBV19 and TRBJ2-7; D is unclear. The CDR3 DNA reads TGTGCCAGTAGTATTGTGGCTAGTGGGTACGAGCAGTACTTC. It translates to CASSIVASGYEQYF.